The entry that follows covers one T cell receptor beta chain sequence. Here immunoSEQ multiplex PCR was the method, and the copy in TCRdb shows in-frame clones only, minus some. This table has 130,000 to 150,000 clones, around 90% appearing once. This sample is part of a study of T cell responses to AZD1222 COVID-19 vaccine. This CDR3 spans 13 amino acids. The germline gives CDR1 SGHNT, CDR2 YENEEA. Trimming took 4 bases from V and 2 from J, leaving 6 bases between them. Sequenced material: peripheral blood, taken on day 0 of AZD1222 vaccination. The receptor was isolated from an adult in good health. This sequence joins TRBV11-3 and TRBJ1-3; unclear D gene. The CDR3, as DNA: TGTGCCAGCAGCTCCAAAACTGGAAACACCATATATTTT. Protein sequence: CASSSKTGNTIYF.